These T cell receptor beta chains were read from a single sample in a study of blood T cell repertoires in COVID-19. Using immunoSEQ multiplex PCR, the repertoire was profiled, and TCRdb retains in-frame clones only, with some absent. The sample holds about 190,000 clones, 80% to 90% seen once. The sequencing input was peripheral blood. These TCRs come from a woman aged 70-85 years with active or convalescent COVID-19. The CDR3 runs from the conserved cysteine through the conserved F or W. A D gene is named only where the DNA matches it firmly. Expanded clones are given a class, and other clones once, few, many or no size at all.

>.|TRBV2|TRBJ1-3|.
CASSESVTAGNTIYF
TGTGCCAGCAGTGAATCAGTGACAGCTGGAAACACCATATATTTT
>.|TRBV7-8|TRBJ1-2|.
CASSRLGGSYTF
TGTGCCAGCAGCCGACTGGGAGGAAGCTACACCTTC
>.|TRBV6-5|TRBJ2-7|.
CATSTSSRAQYEQYF
TGTGCCACTTCGACTAGTTCACGGGCCCAATACGAGCAGTACTTC
>TRBD1|TRBV12-3/TRBV12-4|TRBJ2-7|few
CASSDRGLGEQYF
TGTGCCAGCAGCGACAGGGGGCTCGGCGAGCAGTACTTC
>.|TRBV7-8|TRBJ2-7|.
CASSLRTAGLTYEQYF
TGTGCCAGCAGCCTACGGACAGCAGGGTTAACCTACGAGCAGTACTTC
>TRBD1|TRBV2|TRBJ1-5|once
CASRGTGVQPQHF
TGTGCCAGCAGGGGGACAGGGGTCCAGCCCCAGCATTTT
>.|TRBV3-1/TRBV3-2|TRBJ1-3|.
CASSATATLGNTIYF
TGTGCCAGCAGCGCGACAGCGACACTGGGAAACACCATATATTTT
>TRBD1|TRBV28|TRBJ2-5|.
CASRLSGTGETQYF
TGTGCCAGCAGGCTATCCGGGACAGGGGAGACCCAGTACTTC
>TRBD2|TRBV14|TRBJ2-7|.
CASRTGTSGFYF
TGTGCCAGCAGAACCGGGACTAGCGGGTTTTACTTC
>.|TRBV12-3/TRBV12-4|TRBJ2-2|.
CASRYSTGELFF
TGTGCCAGCAGATACAGCACCGGGGAGCTGTTTTTT
>TRBD1|TRBV18|TRBJ1-4|once
CASSPGTENEKLFF
TGTGCCAGCTCACCAGGGACAGAGAATGAAAAACTGTTTTTT
>.|TRBV5-1|TRBJ1-6|.
CASSTRRDSPLHF
TGCGCCAGCAGTACACGCAGGGATTCACCCCTCCACTTT
>.|TRBV28|TRBJ1-6|.
CASSLTGQGNSPLHF
TGTGCCAGCAGTTTAACGGGCCAGGGTAATTCACCCCTCCACTTT
>.|TRBV20-1|TRBJ1-1|once
CSGEGNTEAFF
TGCAGTGGAGAGGGGAACACTGAAGCTTTCTTT
>TRBD1|TRBV2|TRBJ2-2|.
CARGQGTGELFF
TGTGCCAGGGGACAGGGGACCGGGGAGCTGTTTTTT
>TRBD1|TRBV19|TRBJ2-2|.
CASRDRGSTGELFF
TGTGCCAGCCGGGACAGGGGTAGCACCGGGGAGCTGTTTTTT
>.|TRBV7-9|TRBJ2-5|.
CASSFSQETQYF
TGTGCCAGCAGCTTTAGCCAAGAGACCCAGTACTTC
>.|TRBV10-3|TRBJ2-3|.
CAISESVRPPLGSTDTQYF
TGTGCCATCAGTGAGTCGGTTCGCCCCCCACTCGGTAGCACAGATACGCAGTATTTT
>.|TRBV7-3|TRBJ2-5|.
CASSIDPGKTQYF
TGTGCCAGCAGTATCGACCCGGGAAAGACCCAGTACTTC
>TRBD1|TRBV27|TRBJ2-5|.
CASSRVRGQLETQYF
TGTGCCAGCAGTCGCGTAAGGGGGCAGTTAGAGACCCAGTACTTC
>TRBD1|TRBV19|TRBJ1-5|few
CASSPIGTGSLEGHF
TGTGCCAGTAGTCCCATCGGGACAGGAAGCCTCGAGGGGCATTTT
>TRBD1|TRBV9|TRBJ1-2|once
CASSGEGGANNYGYTF
TGTGCCAGCAGCGGGGAAGGGGGCGCGAATAACTATGGCTACACCTTC
>TRBD1|TRBV28|TRBJ1-1|.
CASRPGQMNTEAFF
TGTGCCAGCAGGCCGGGACAGATGAACACTGAAGCTTTCTTT
>.|TRBV5-6|TRBJ1-5|.
CASSLDRTNQPQHF
TGTGCCAGCAGCTTGGACCGGACAAACCAGCCCCAGCATTTT
>.|TRBV28|TRBJ2-2|.
CASSLDKYTGELFF
TGTGCCAGCAGCTTGGACAAATACACCGGGGAGCTGTTTTTT
>TRBD2|TRBV5-1|TRBJ2-7|once
CASSFQREGPWEQYF
TGCGCCAGCAGCTTCCAGCGGGAGGGCCCATGGGAGCAGTACTTC
>TRBD1|TRBV6-5|TRBJ2-7|.
CASSYVRTGPYEQYF
TGTGCCAGCAGTTACGTAAGGACAGGACCCTACGAGCAGTACTTC
>TRBD1|TRBV19|TRBJ2-1|.
CASTPHGRGQKDNEQFF
TGTGCCAGTACCCCCCACGGCAGGGGACAGAAAGACAATGAGCAGTTCTTC
>.|TRBV27|TRBJ1-1|.
CASSRTPWGDTEAFF
TGTGCCAGCAGTCGGACCCCGTGGGGGGACACTGAAGCTTTCTTT
>TRBD1|TRBV6-6|TRBJ1-6|few
CASKVTGDNSPLHF
TGTGCCAGCAAAGTGACAGGGGATAATTCACCCCTCCACTTT
>.|TRBV5-6|TRBJ1-5|.
CASSGGRPGQEHF
TGTGCCAGCAGCGGGGGCCGCCCGGGCCAAGAGCATTTT
>TRBD2|TRBV30|TRBJ2-1|.
CAWLAEGYNEQFF
TGTGCCTGGCTAGCGGAGGGGTACAATGAGCAGTTCTTC
>TRBD1|TRBV5-1|TRBJ1-2|.
CASSYGTDYGYTF
TGCGCCAGCAGCTACGGGACAGATTATGGCTACACCTTC
>TRBD1|TRBV28|TRBJ2-7|.
CASSYLETGVYEQYF
TGTGCCAGCAGTTATCTTGAGACAGGGGTGTACGAGCAGTACTTC
>.|TRBV11-2|TRBJ1-1|.
CASSLDAGWVSNTEAFF
TGTGCCAGCAGCTTAGATGCGGGGTGGGTTTCGAACACTGAAGCTTTCTTT
>TRBD2|TRBV5-4|TRBJ2-3|.
CASSRDYARPDTQYF
TGTGCCAGCAGCCGGGACTACGCGCGGCCAGATACGCAGTATTTT
>TRBD2|TRBV7-2|TRBJ2-1|.
CASSLAGTSGTYNEQFF
TGTGCCAGCAGCTTAGCTGGGACTAGCGGGACCTACAATGAGCAGTTCTTC
>.|TRBV9|TRBJ2-2|.
CASSVDPRGLSTGELFF
TGTGCCAGCAGCGTAGATCCCAGGGGCCTTTCAACCGGGGAGCTGTTTTTT
>TRBD1|TRBV5-4|TRBJ1-1|.
CASSKDRMNTEAFF
TGTGCCAGCAGCAAGGACAGGATGAACACTGAAGCTTTCTTT
>TRBD1|TRBV18|TRBJ1-5|.
CASSPGQGANQPQHF
TGTGCCAGCTCACCTGGACAGGGGGCGAATCAGCCCCAGCATTTT
>.|TRBV5-1|TRBJ2-3|.
CASSLYTDTQYF
TGCGCCAGCAGCTTATACACAGATACGCAGTATTTT
>.|TRBV19|TRBJ1-2|.
CASSMKGGWDGYTF
TGTGCCAGTAGTATGAAAGGGGGATGGGATGGCTACACCTTC
>.|TRBV7-2|TRBJ1-1|few
CASRPNRVTEAFF
TGTGCCAGCAGGCCCAACAGGGTCACTGAAGCTTTCTTT
>TRBD2|TRBV6-4|TRBJ2-1|.
CASRKYAGDYNEQFF
TGTGCCAGCCGAAAGTACGCGGGGGACTACAATGAGCAGTTCTTC
>.|TRBV18|TRBJ2-7|.
CASSPLGDEQYF
TGTGCCAGCTCACCTTTAGGGGACGAGCAGTACTTC
>TRBD1|TRBV20-1|TRBJ1-2|.
CSASEGTGTGTNYGYTF
TGCAGTGCTAGTGAGGGGACCGGGACAGGTACTAACTATGGCTACACCTTC
>.|TRBV6-5|TRBJ1-2|.
CASSYSVGGHSGYTF
TGTGCCAGCAGTTACTCGGTGGGGGGGCACTCTGGCTACACCTTC
>.|TRBV9|TRBJ2-3|.
CASSVRLSTDTQYF
TGTGCCAGCAGCGTCCGTCTGAGCACAGATACGCAGTATTTT
>.|TRBV24-1|TRBJ2-3|.
CATSAQGISTDTQYF
TGTGCCACCAGTGCGCAGGGGATTAGCACAGATACGCAGTATTTT
>.|TRBV30|TRBJ1-5|few
CAWSVGLGSYSNQPQHF
TGTGCCTGGAGTGTAGGCCTAGGGAGTTATAGCAATCAGCCCCAGCATTTT
>.|TRBV14|TRBJ2-7|.
CASSQDAGRYEQYF
TGTGCCAGCAGCCAAGACGCAGGCCGCTACGAGCAGTACTTC
>.|TRBV6-6|TRBJ1-3|.
CASSQQGISGNTIYF
TGTGCCAGCAGTCAACAGGGAATCTCTGGAAACACCATATATTTT